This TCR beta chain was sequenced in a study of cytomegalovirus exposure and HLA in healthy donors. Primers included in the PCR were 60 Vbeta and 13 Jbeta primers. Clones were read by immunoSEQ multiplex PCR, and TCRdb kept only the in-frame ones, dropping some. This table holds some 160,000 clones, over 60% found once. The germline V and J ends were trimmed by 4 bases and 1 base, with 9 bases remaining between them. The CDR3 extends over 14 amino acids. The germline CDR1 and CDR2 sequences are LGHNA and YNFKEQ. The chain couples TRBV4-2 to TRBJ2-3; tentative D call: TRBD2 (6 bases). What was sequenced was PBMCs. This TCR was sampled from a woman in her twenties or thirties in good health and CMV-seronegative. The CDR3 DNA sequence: TGTGCCAGCAGCCCAACGGGGGGCACAGATACGCAGTATTTT. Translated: CASSPTGGTDTQYF.